The 13 T cell receptor beta chains below all came from one sample that was sequenced in a study of cytomegalovirus exposure and HLA in healthy donors. Vbeta (60) and Jbeta (13) primers were used in the PCR. Sequencing was performed with immunoSEQ multiplex PCR; in TCRdb, only in-frame clones are kept and a portion is missing. The table lists around 100,000 clones, 82% of them singletons. Sequenced material: PBMCs. These receptors all stem from a man aged 30 to 45 in good health and CMV-seropositive.

This sequence joins TRBV7-8 and TRBJ1-1, with TRBD1 matching over 8 bases. The germline gives CDR1 SGHVS, CDR2 FQNEAQ. Trimming took 3 bases from V and 3 from J; bases not matched to a gene: 12. The CDR3 length is 17 residues. This CDR3 reads CASSFYRGTSTYTEAFF. For the CDR3, the DNA is TGTGCCAGCAGCTTCTACAGGGGGACAAGCACCTACACTGAAGCTTTCTTT.

The chain uses TRBV10-2 and TRBJ2-7, with a possible D match to TRBD2 (6 bases). The ends were cut back, 5 bases at V and 1 base at J, with 9 bases in the middle. CDR1 and CDR2 (germline): WSHSY, SAAADI. The CDR3 contains 13 residues. The CDR3 nucleotides are TGCGCCAGCAGTTTCGGGGGTTCCTACGAGCAGTACGTC. Protein sequence: CASSFGGSYEQYV.

This chain links TRBV27 with TRBJ2-3, with 8 bases identical to TRBD2. V was pared by 8 bases and J by 7 bases, with 11 bases of the junction left unmatched. Germline values: CDR1 MNHEY, CDR2 SMNVEV (reference sequence). The CDR3 length is 14 residues. CDR3 sequence: CASSSFGGAYTQYF. The CDR3 DNA reads as TGTGCCAGCTCCTCGTTCGGGGGGGCCTATACGCAGTATTTT.

This clone occurred a few times. The chain carries TRBV5-1 and TRBJ2-5, with TRBD2 matching 8 bases. Germline CDR1 and CDR2: SGHRS and YFSETQ. The CDR3 is 15 residues long. With V trimmed by 4 bases and J by 5 bases, 10 bases remained unmatched. The CDR3 is CASSNRPGGQETQYF. CDR3 sequence (DNA): TGCGCCAGCAGCAACCGACCGGGGGGGCAGGAGACCCAGTACTTC.

This chain connects TRBV5-8 to TRBJ2-1, with 7 bases fitting TRBD2. The CDR3 is 17 residues long. Germline V gene sequence: CDR1 SGHTS, CDR2 YDEGEE. Germline trimming cut 5 bases from V and 1 base from J; bases unmatched to any gene: 12. The CDR3 protein is CASSLRGGSTSYNEQFF. The CDR3 nucleotides read TGTGCCAGCAGTTTAAGGGGCGGGAGCACATCCTACAATGAGCAGTTCTTC.

The chain links TRBV5-1 to TRBJ2-1; 9 bases agree with TRBD1. This CDR3 comprises 15 residues. The ends lost 5 bases at V and 5 bases at J; junction bases unmatched: 8. The V gene's germline CDR1 is SGHRS and CDR2 YFSETQ. CDR3: CASRPTGQGNNEQFF. The CDR3 DNA reads TGCGCCAGCAGACCGACGGGACAGGGAAACAATGAGCAGTTCTTC.

This chain connects TRBV7-8 to TRBJ2-2; 7 positions agree with TRBD2. J lost 1 base, V lost 2 bases, and 7 bases had no gene match. This CDR3 is 17 amino acids long. Germline V gene sequence: CDR1 SGHVS, CDR2 FQNEAQ. CDR3 nucleotide sequence: TGTGCCAGCAGCTTAATCCTCGGGGGGAAGAACACCGGGGAGCTGTTTTTT. It is translated as CASSLILGGKNTGELFF.

The chain recombines TRBV5-4 with TRBJ1-2; D may be TRBD1 (6 bases). Germline V gene lookup returns CDR1 SGHNT and CDR2 YYREEE (reference sequence). The CDR3 loop spans 15 amino acids. With 4 bases removed from V and 4 bases from J, the gap between germline ends came to 17 bases. The CDR3 here is CASSLTHRVLYGYTF. CDR3 sequence (DNA): TGTGCCAGCAGCCTGACTCACAGGGTCCTCTATGGCTACACCTTC. The full variable domain, completed using reference TRBV5-4 and TRBJ1-2, is ETGVTQSPTHLIKTRGQQVTLRCSSQSGHNTVSWYQQALGQGPQFIFQYYREEENGRGNFPPRFSGLQFPNYSSELNVNALELDDSALYLCASSLTHRVLYGYTFGSGTRLTVV.

The chain employs TRBV4-1 and TRBJ1-6; no clear D gene. The CDR3 spans 16 residues. The V gene's germline CDR1 is MGHRA and CDR2 YSYEKL. Trimming pared 0 bases from V and 9 bases from J, leaving 15 bases between. CDR3 protein: CASSQESAVLRSPLHF. The CDR3, as DNA: TGCGCCAGCAGCCAAGAATCGGCGGTTCTGCGTTCACCCCTCCACTTT.

V is TRBV10-2 and J is TRBJ1-2; 7 positions agree with TRBD1. The CDR3 spans 15 residues. V lost 3 bases and J lost 6; bases outside the gene matches: 10. In germline, CDR1 is WSHSY, CDR2 SAAADI. DNA of the CDR3: TGCGCCAGCAGTGAATCGAGGGGGCAAAAACATGGCTACACCTTC. Encoded protein: CASSESRGQKHGYTF.

The gene calls are TRBV5-1 and TRBJ2-5; no definite D call. Trimming stripped 0 bases from V and 4 bases from J, with 4 bases between. The CDR3 consists of 12 residues. Germline V gene data show CDR1 as SGHRS and CDR2 as YFSETQ. Here the CDR3 reads CASSLDRETQYF. CDR3 nucleotide sequence: TGCGCCAGCAGCTTGGACAGAGAGACCCAGTACTTC.

The chain carries TRBV7-9 and TRBJ2-5; D uncertain. The CDR3 consists of 14 residues. Germline values: CDR1 SEHNR, CDR2 FQNEAQ (reference sequence). The germline V and J ends were trimmed by 2 bases and 2 bases, with 9 bases remaining between them. CDR3 in amino acids: CASSLTGLQETQYF. CDR3 in DNA: TGTGCCAGCAGCTTAACTGGTCTTCAAGAGACCCAGTACTTC.

This sequence joins TRBV6-5 and TRBJ1-1; D is perhaps TRBD1 (5 bases). The CDR3 is 14 residues long. CDR1 and CDR2 (germline): MNHEY, SVGAGI. V was cut by 3 bases and J by 4 bases, with 12 bases left in between. The CDR3 here is CASSYVRVATEAFF. The CDR3, as DNA: TGTGCCAGCAGTTATGTCAGGGTCGCCACTGAAGCTTTCTTT.